Listed here are 30 T cell receptor beta chains from one sample, sequenced in a study of T cell responses to AZD1222 COVID-19 vaccine. Using immunoSEQ multiplex PCR, the repertoire was profiled, and TCRdb retains in-frame clones only, with some absent. The sample has more than 50,000 clones; 79% are singletons. The material sequenced was peripheral blood, taken on day 0 of MenACWY control vaccination. Receptor source: an adult in good health.

DNA for the CDR3: TGTGCCAGCAGCGCCGCAGGGGGGGACCTCAATGAGCAGTTCTTC. Its protein product is CASSAAGGDLNEQFF. V and J are TRBV7-3 and TRBJ2-1; the D call may be TRBD1 or TRBD2 (7 bases each). Germline V gives CDR1 SGHTA, CDR2 FQGTGA. The CDR3 is 15 amino acids. V was cut by 5 bases and J by 6 bases, with 17 bases left in between.

Only one count was recorded for this clone. V and J are TRBV2 and TRBJ1-2; 8 nucleotides align to TRBD1. Germline V gene data show CDR1 as SNHLY and CDR2 as FYNNEI. The junction had 4 bases not matched to a gene; V was cut back by 3 bases and J by 7 bases. The CDR3 sequence is 13 residues long. DNA of the CDR3: TGTGCCAGCAGTGAGGGACAGGACCTTGGCTACACCTTC. Encoded protein: CASSEGQDLGYTF.

V usage is TRBV6-5 and J usage is TRBJ1-3; D ambiguous. The germline CDR1 and CDR2 sequences are MNHEY and SVGAGI. V was clipped by 7 bases and J by 4 bases, with 8 bases between them. The CDR3 sequence is 12 residues long. CDR3 coding DNA: TGTGCCAGCACCTCTGGAGGAAACACCATATATTTT. Protein product: CASTSGGNTIYF.

This chain joins TRBV3-1 (or the pseudogene TRBV3-2) and TRBJ2-5, with D unresolved. CDR1 is LGHDT, CDR2 YNNKEL, per germline (reference sequence). V gave up 4 bases and J gave up 4 bases, with 28 bases separating them. The CDR3 is 19 amino acids. The CDR3 coding sequence is TGTGCCAGCAGCCCCTTGAATGCCCCGACCGCTAAAGTTCGAGAGACCCAGTACTTC. Its translation: CASSPLNAPTAKVRETQYF.

V is TRBV4-1 and J is TRBJ1-2; 10 bases are shared with TRBD1. Germline V lookup: CDR1 MGHRA, CDR2 YSYEKL. V trimming: 0 bases; J trimming: 10 bases; junction bases outside the gene matches: 8. The CDR3 extends over 15 amino acids. For the CDR3, the DNA is TGCGCCAGCAGCCAAGACCCCGGGACAGGGGCGGTCTACACCTTC. Its protein product is CASSQDPGTGAVYTF.

In this sample, this clone turned up once. The V call is TRBV3-1 (or the pseudogene TRBV3-2), the J call TRBJ1-6; no clear D. This CDR3 has 14 amino acids. Germline V CDR1 and CDR2: LGHDT, YNNKEL (reference sequence). Trimming left V 1 base short and J 7 bases short, with 8 bases between. The CDR3 reads CASSQGQNNSPLHF. The CDR3 region has the DNA TGTGCCAGCAGCCAAGGTCAGAACAATTCACCCCTCCACTTT.

V gene TRBV2 combines with J gene TRBJ2-4, with D possibly matching TRBD2 (5 bases). The CDR3 has 11 residues. V was cut by 10 bases and J by 8 bases, with 12 bases left in between. CDR1 SNHLY and CDR2 FYNNEI come from the germline V gene. The CDR3 coding sequence is TGTGCCACCGGACTCGGGGACATTCAGTACTTC. Translating gives CATGLGDIQYF.

The chain employs TRBV5-1 and TRBJ1-5; D gene unclear. The CDR3 totals 15 residues. The germline CDR1 and CDR2 sequences are SGHRS and YFSETQ. Between the trimmed V and J ends, which lost 2 bases and 0 bases, there was a span of 9 bases. This CDR3 reads CASSLEGYSNQPQHF. The CDR3 region has the DNA TGCGCCAGCAGCTTAGAGGGTTATAGCAATCAGCCCCAGCATTTT.

The genes are TRBV28 and TRBJ1-2; TRBD1 aligns across 9 bases. Germline CDR1 and CDR2: MDHEN and SYDVKM. CDR3 length: 14 amino acids. After removal of 5 bases from V and 3 bases from J, the junction contained 4 bases not matched to a gene. CDR3 DNA sequence: TGTGCCAGCAGTGTCGGACAGGGGTACTATGGCTACACCTTC. Protein sequence: CASSVGQGYYGYTF.

V gene TRBV5-1 combines with J gene TRBJ2-7, with 11 bases lining up with TRBD2. CDR1 and CDR2 from the germline V gene are SGHRS and YFSETQ. J gave up 4 bases and V 0 bases, and 3 bases lay outside the gene matches. The CDR3 length is 15 residues. CDR3 nucleotide sequence: TGCGCCAGCAGCTTGGTTACTAGCGGGAGTTACGAGCAGTACTTC. Its translation: CASSLVTSGSYEQYF. The full variable domain, with the rest looked up from reference TRBV5-1 and TRBJ2-7, is KAGVTQTPRYLIKTRGQQVTLSCSPISGHRSVSWYQQTPGQGLQFLFEYFSETQRNKGNFPGRFSGRQFSNSRSEMNVSTLELGDSALYLCASSLVTSGSYEQYFGPGTRLTVT.

The gene calls are TRBV6-2 or TRBV6-3 and TRBJ1-3; 7 bases align to TRBD1. Germline loops: CDR1 MNHEY, CDR2 SVGEGT. The CDR3 is 15 amino acids. With 4 bases clipped from V and 1 base from J, the junction kept 4 bases outside the gene matches. The chain's CDR3 is CASSFMGQSGNTIYF. Written as DNA, the CDR3 is TGTGCCAGCAGTTTCATGGGACAGTCTGGAAACACCATATATTTT.

The rearrangement uses TRBV6-5 and TRBJ2-6; D gene unclear. CDR1 is MNHEY, CDR2 SVGAGI, per germline. The CDR3 extends over 15 amino acids. The ends were cut back, 5 bases at V and 0 bases at J, with 8 bases in the middle. The CDR3, as DNA: TGTGCCAGCAGTCCCCGGGTCTCTGGGGCCAACGTCCTGACTTTC. Translated: CASSPRVSGANVLTF.

J is TRBJ2-5 and V is TRBV6-4; D may be TRBD1 (6 bases). Trimming shortened V by 7 bases and J by 5 bases, and 20 bases separated the two germline ends. Looked up from germline, CDR1 is MRHNA and CDR2 is SNTAGT. CDR3 size: 15 residues. The CDR3 DNA is TGTGCCAGCACCTTTCGGACAGTCCCCTACGAGACCCAGTACTTC. Amino acids: CASTFRTVPYETQYF.

The chain is built from TRBV6-5 and TRBJ2-7, with D perhaps matching TRBD1 (6 bases). CDR1 and CDR2 from the germline V gene are MNHEY and SVGAGI. CDR3 length: 13 amino acids. With 5 bases removed from V and 8 bases from J, the gap between germline ends came to 16 bases. As DNA, the CDR3 is TGTGCCAGCAGTCCGCAACAGGGTGGCAAGCAGTACTTC. Translation: CASSPQQGGKQYF.

The chain's CDR3 is CASSPGAQTEAFF. The CDR3 DNA follows: TGTGCCAGCTCACCAGGGGCGCAGACTGAAGCTTTCTTT. V is TRBV18 and J is TRBJ1-1; maybe TRBD1 (5 bases). This CDR3 region has 13 residues. The germline V gene has CDR1 KGHSH and CDR2 LQKENI. The V and J ends lost 2 bases and 5 bases respectively, with 9 bases between them.

This clone has just a few counts. The V and J genes are TRBV2 and TRBJ1-5; no clear D. The CDR3 loop spans 13 amino acids. Between the trimmed V and J ends, which lost 4 bases and 5 bases, there was a span of 9 bases. Germline values: CDR1 SNHLY, CDR2 FYNNEI. The CDR3 region has the DNA TGTGCCAGCAGTGCAGGCCCCTATCAGCCCCAGCATTTT. This encodes CASSAGPYQPQHF.

This sequence joins TRBV25-1 and TRBJ1-4; D call uncertain. V was trimmed by 3 bases and J by 4 bases, leaving 6 bases between them. There are 13 residues in the CDR3. Germline lookup yields CDR1 MGHDK and CDR2 SYGVNS. The CDR3 sequence: CASSDSVNEKLFF. Here the CDR3 DNA reads TGTGCCAGCAGTGACAGCGTTAATGAAAAACTGTTTTTT.

V gene TRBV2 combines with J gene TRBJ2-5; the D is unclear. Germline CDR1 reads SNHLY; CDR2 reads FYNNEI. V lost 7 bases to trimming and J lost 2 bases, with 8 bases between them. The CDR3 spans 12 residues. CDR3 in DNA: TGTGCCAGCAACAGCCAACAAGAGACCCAGTACTTC. Encoded protein: CASNSQQETQYF.

The V and J genes are TRBV6-6 and TRBJ1-6; possibly TRBD1 for D (6 bases). CDR1 and CDR2 (germline): MNHNY, SVGAGI (reference sequence). V was trimmed by 4 bases and J by 8 bases, leaving 15 bases between them. The CDR3 runs to 15 residues. Written as DNA, the CDR3 is TGTGCCAGCAGTTCCCCAGGGGAGGGCGATTCACCCCTCCACTTT. Protein sequence: CASSSPGEGDSPLHF.

At least ten counts were recorded for this clone. The chain uses TRBV6-5 and TRBJ1-3; D unresolved. The CDR3 is 15 amino acids. CDR1 is MNHEY, CDR2 SVGAGI, per germline. V dropped 7 bases and J dropped 0 bases, with 13 bases sitting between them. This CDR3 reads CASTQVIRSGNTIYF. Here the CDR3 DNA reads TGTGCCAGCACCCAAGTCATTCGCTCTGGAAACACCATATATTTT.

This chain uses TRBV2 with TRBJ1-2, with no clear D. Trimming took off 6 bases at V and 2 bases at J, with 13 bases between the two ends. Germline CDR1 reads SNHLY; CDR2 reads FYNNEI. The CDR3 consists of 14 residues. CDR3 nucleotide sequence: TGTGCCAGCAGAGACGTGGTACCCAACTATGGCTACACCTTC. Encoded protein: CASRDVVPNYGYTF.

The chain employs TRBV7-2 and TRBJ1-2; 12 bases are a match to TRBD1. CDR3 size: 15 residues. The V gene's germline CDR1 is SGHTA and CDR2 FQGNSA. After removal of 5 bases from V and 9 bases from J, the junction contained 10 bases not matched to a gene. CDR3 nucleotide sequence: TGTGCCAGCAGCATCGGGACAGGGGGCGGTGAAAGCTACACCTTC. The encoded protein is CASSIGTGGGESYTF.

The chain links TRBV12-3 or TRBV12-4 to TRBJ2-1; 7 positions agree with TRBD1. This CDR3 contains 13 residues. With V trimmed by 8 bases and J by 5 bases, 6 bases remained unmatched. The DNA of the CDR3 is TGTGCCAGCCGGGACAGTGGAAACAATGAGCAGTTCTTC. It yields the protein CASRDSGNNEQFF.

This clone was counted between two and nine times. The chain has TRBV5-1 and TRBJ2-7; no definite D call. Trimming took off 1 base at V and 2 bases at J, with 16 bases between the two ends. Germline CDR1 is SGHRS and CDR2 is YFSETQ. The CDR3 spans 16 residues. DNA for the CDR3: TGCGCCAGCAGCTTGACCCCCTTTCGGGCCACCTACGAGCAGTACTTC. It codes for CASSLTPFRATYEQYF.

V is TRBV11-2 and J is TRBJ2-1, with D unclear. The ends were cut back, 3 bases at V and 6 bases at J, with 12 bases in the middle. The CDR3 is made up of 14 amino acids. CDR1 is SGHAT, CDR2 FQNNGV, per germline. CDR3 bases: TGTGCCAGCAGCTTTAGTCCGGAGCCCAATGAGCAGTTCTTC. As protein: CASSFSPEPNEQFF.

The V and J genes are TRBV6-1 and TRBJ1-2; tentative D call: TRBD1 (5 bases). This CDR3 spans 14 amino acids. Germline CDR1 is MNHNS and CDR2 is SASEGT. The V and J ends lost 2 bases and 2 bases respectively, with 9 bases between them. CDR3 protein: CASSESGRNYGYTF. CDR3 nucleotides: TGTGCCAGCAGTGAATCGGGGCGGAACTATGGCTACACCTTC.

This clone occurred a few times. This chain connects TRBV18 to TRBJ1-1, with 7 bases lining up with TRBD1. Per the germline V gene, CDR1 is KGHSH and CDR2 is LQKENI. V shed 1 base and J 4 bases; nucleotides not matched to a gene: 3. This CDR3 is 14 amino acids long. CDR3: CASSPLPGGTEAFF. CDR3 nucleotide sequence: TGTGCCAGCTCACCACTTCCAGGGGGCACTGAAGCTTTCTTT.

CDR3 loop: CASRGREYGYTF. The CDR3 DNA is TGTGCCAGTAGGGGCAGGGAATATGGCTACACCTTC. The rearrangement uses TRBV19 and TRBJ1-2, with D perhaps matching TRBD1 (5 bases). CDR3 length equals 12 residues. The V end lost 6 bases, the J end lost 5 bases, and 10 bases lay between the germline ends. Germline V lookup: CDR1 LNHDA, CDR2 SQIVND (reference sequence).

The chain recombines TRBV5-5 with TRBJ1-2; D remains ambiguous. CDR1 is SGHKS, CDR2 YYEKEE, per germline (reference sequence). CDR3 length equals 13 residues. The V gene lost 3 bases and the J gene lost 1 base, with 7 bases spanning the gap. CDR3 amino acids: CASSSGDNYGYTF. CDR3 DNA: TGTGCCAGCAGCTCTGGGGATAACTATGGCTACACCTTC.

The rearrangement uses TRBV6-2 or TRBV6-3 and TRBJ1-1, with 10 bases matching TRBD1. This CDR3 has 16 residues. In germline, CDR1 is MNHEY, CDR2 SVGEGT. The junction had 12 bases not matched to a gene; V was cut back by 6 bases and J by 5 bases. CDR3 sequence: CASSMTGGDRRTEAFF. The CDR3 DNA follows: TGTGCCAGCAGCATGACAGGGGGCGATCGGCGGACTGAAGCTTTCTTT.